This is a list of T cell receptor beta chains from one sample in a study of cytomegalovirus exposure and HLA in healthy donors. Sequenced by immunoSEQ multiplex PCR; TCRdb stores in-frame clones only, minus some. The sample yields over 100,000 clones, roughly 80% seen once. The specimen was PBMCs. The receptor set was obtained from a male donor in good health and CMV-seropositive. Both conserved end residues are part of each CDR3. A D gene is named only where the DNA matches it firmly. Part of the rows lack a size; the others show once, few, many or a class for expanded clones.

j_call d_call v_call clone_size cdr3_aa cdr3_nt
TRBJ2-7 TRBD1 TRBV5-1 . CASSYSPGKGTGGYEQYF TGCGCCAGCAGCTATTCTCCCGGTAAGGGGACAGGAGGCTACGAGCAGTACTTC
TRBJ1-1 TRBD1 TRBV7-2 . CASSLETGGGSTEAFF TGTGCCAGCAGCTTGGAGACAGGGGGCGGGAGCACTGAAGCTTTCTTT
TRBJ1-2 . TRBV5-1 . CASSLSSSGGYTF TGCGCCAGCAGCTTGAGCAGTTCGGGAGGCTACACCTTC
TRBJ2-7 TRBD2 TRBV28 . CASIAAGGSSYEQYF TGTGCCAGCATCGCTGCGGGAGGGAGTTCCTACGAGCAGTACTTC
TRBJ2-7 . TRBV21-1 once CVSRLFRDSHYEQYF TGTGTCAGCAGGTTATTCCGGGACAGCCACTACGAGCAGTACTTC
TRBJ2-6 TRBD2 TRBV2 once CASGGLAGGDGANVLTF TGTGCCAGCGGGGGACTAGCGGGAGGCGATGGGGCCAACGTCCTGACTTTC
TRBJ2-5 TRBD1 TRBV5-1 . CASTGDRVYQETQYF TGCGCCAGCACAGGGGACAGGGTATACCAAGAGACCCAGTACTTC
TRBJ2-1 TRBD2 TRBV7-3 . CASSLRLAGENEQFF TGTGCCAGCAGCTTACGACTAGCGGGAGAGAATGAGCAGTTCTTC
TRBJ2-1 TRBD2 TRBV28 . CASSLAGGPLNEQFF TGTGCCAGCAGTCTAGCGGGAGGGCCGTTAAATGAGCAGTTCTTC
TRBJ1-1 TRBD1 TRBV6-4 . CASSGTANTEAFF TGTGCCAGCAGCGGGACAGCGAACACTGAAGCTTTCTTT
TRBJ2-7 . TRBV7-2 once CASSLGAGVQYEQYF TGTGCCAGCAGCTTAGGGGCAGGGGTACAATACGAGCAGTACTTC
TRBJ1-5 . TRBV28 . CASNQKGLLGQPQHF TGTGCCAGCAATCAAAAAGGACTGTTGGGACAGCCCCAGCATTTT
TRBJ2-7 . TRBV11-1 . CASSLGQATYEQYF TGTGCCAGCAGCTTAGGACAGGCCACCTACGAGCAGTACTTC
TRBJ2-1 TRBD2 TRBV15 . CATSRDLVTSGTNEQFF TGTGCCACCAGCAGAGATCTGGTAACTAGCGGGACCAATGAGCAGTTCTTC
TRBJ1-1 TRBD1 TRBV28 few CASWDRLNTEAFF TGTGCCAGCTGGGACAGGTTGAACACTGAAGCTTTCTTT
TRBJ2-7 TRBD1 TRBV6-6 . CASRPRPGDSLYEQYF TGTGCCAGCAGGCCTCGCCCCGGGGACAGCCTCTACGAGCAGTACTTC
TRBJ2-7 . TRBV5-6 . CASSRTVWAGNLRDEQYF TGTGCCAGCAGCCGAACGGTGTGGGCGGGAAATTTAAGGGACGAGCAGTACTTC
TRBJ2-7 . TRBV19 . CASSIGQGYEQYF TGTGCCAGTAGTATCGGGCAGGGCTACGAGCAGTACTTC
TRBJ2-4 TRBD1 TRBV28 . CASSKGDRANSQYF TGTGCCAGCAGTAAGGGCGACAGGGCAAACAGTCAGTACTTC
TRBJ2-2 . TRBV6-5 . CASSYSVGQNTGELFF TGTGCCAGCAGTTACTCTGTGGGACAGAACACCGGGGAGCTGTTTTTT
TRBJ1-5 . TRBV18 . CASSPETGGQPQHF TGTGCCAGCTCCCCCGAGACGGGGGGTCAGCCCCAGCATTTT
TRBJ2-7 TRBD2 TRBV7-2 . CASSLASGTREQYF TGTGCCAGCAGCTTAGCTAGCGGGACCCGGGAGCAGTACTTC
TRBJ1-1 TRBD1 TRBV4-3 . CASSQRTGSGEAFF TGCGCCAGCAGCCAACGGACAGGGAGTGGGGAAGCGTTCTTT
TRBJ2-2 . TRBV29-1 once CSVERRQGSTGELFF TGCAGCGTTGAACGAAGGCAGGGATCCACCGGGGAGCTGTTTTTT
TRBJ1-2 . TRBV7-6 . CASSLEDSSYGYTF TGTGCCAGCAGCTTAGAGGACAGCTCCTATGGCTACACCTTC
TRBJ2-1 TRBD2 TRBV4-2 . CASSHPSAGGYNEQFF TGTGCCAGCAGCCACCCATCAGCGGGAGGGTACAATGAGCAGTTCTTC
TRBJ2-7 TRBD1 TRBV7-9 . CSSSLGTGFPYEQYF TGTTCCAGCAGCTTAGGGACAGGTTTTCCCTACGAGCAGTACTTC
TRBJ2-3 TRBD2 TRBV7-2 few CASSNHMTSGPTDTQYF TGTGCCAGCAGTAACCATATGACTAGCGGGCCCACAGATACGCAGTATTTT
TRBJ2-1 TRBD2 TRBV19 . CASSPTSGYNEQFF TGTGCCAGTAGTCCGACTAGCGGTTACAATGAGCAGTTCTTC
TRBJ2-7 . TRBV7-2 . CASSPVGSPREQYF TGTGCCAGCAGCCCTGTGGGCTCTCCGCGCGAGCAGTACTTC
TRBJ2-1 TRBD1 TRBV28 . CASRGLGTGYNEQFF TGTGCCAGCAGGGGACTCGGGACAGGCTACAATGAGCAGTTCTTC
TRBJ1-1 TRBD1 TRBV10-3 . CAISTGTGNTEAFF TGTGCCATCAGTACCGGGACAGGGAACACTGAAGCTTTCTTT
TRBJ2-3 . TRBV2 few CASSTDYTDTQYF TGTGCCAGCAGCACGGACTACACAGATACGCAGTATTTT
TRBJ2-7 . TRBV5-1 . CASSLVDYYEQYF TGCGCCAGCAGCTTGGTTGACTATTACGAGCAGTACTTC
TRBJ1-4 TRBD1 TRBV7-8 few CASSQDGQGYEKLFF TGTGCCAGCAGCCAGGATGGACAGGGTTATGAAAAACTGTTTTTT
TRBJ2-7 . TRBV29-1 few CSGSTGLSAEQYF TGCAGCGGGTCAACAGGCCTGTCGGCCGAGCAGTACTTC